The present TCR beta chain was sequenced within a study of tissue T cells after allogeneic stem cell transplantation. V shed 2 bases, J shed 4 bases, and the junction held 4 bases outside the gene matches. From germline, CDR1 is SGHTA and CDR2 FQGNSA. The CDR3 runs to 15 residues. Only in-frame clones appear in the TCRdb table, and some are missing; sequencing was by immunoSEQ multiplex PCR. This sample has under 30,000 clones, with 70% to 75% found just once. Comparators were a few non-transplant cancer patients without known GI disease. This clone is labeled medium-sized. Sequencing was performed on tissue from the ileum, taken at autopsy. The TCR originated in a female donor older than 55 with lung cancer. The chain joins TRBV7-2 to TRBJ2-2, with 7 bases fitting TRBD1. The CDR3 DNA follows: TGTGCCAGCAGCTTACGCAGGGGGAGCACCGGGGAGCTGTTTTTT. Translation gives CASSLRRGSTGELFF. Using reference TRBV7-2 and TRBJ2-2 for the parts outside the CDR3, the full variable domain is GAGVSQSPSNKVTEKGKDVELRCDPISGHTALYWYRQSLGQGLEFLIYFQGNSAPDKSGLPSDRFSAERTGGSVSTLTIQRTQQEDSAVYLCASSLRRGSTGELFFGEGSRLTVL.